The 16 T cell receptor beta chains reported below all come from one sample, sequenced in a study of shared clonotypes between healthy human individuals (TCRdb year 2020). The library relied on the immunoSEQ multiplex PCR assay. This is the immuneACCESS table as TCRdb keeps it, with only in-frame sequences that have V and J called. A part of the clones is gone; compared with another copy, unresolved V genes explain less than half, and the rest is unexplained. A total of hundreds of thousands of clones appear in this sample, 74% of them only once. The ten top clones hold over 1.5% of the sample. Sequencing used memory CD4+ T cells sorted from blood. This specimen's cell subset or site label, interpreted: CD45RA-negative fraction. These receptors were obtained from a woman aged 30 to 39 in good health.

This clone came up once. The CDR3 coding sequence is TGTGCCAGCAGTTCCCGACTGAGCGGTGATGAGTACTTC. Its protein product is CASSSRLSGDEYF. The chain employs TRBV28 and TRBJ2-7; maybe TRBD2 (5 bases). Germline V gene data show CDR1 as MDHEN and CDR2 as SYDVKM. The CDR3 runs to 13 residues. V was pared by 4 bases and J by 11 bases, with 18 bases between.

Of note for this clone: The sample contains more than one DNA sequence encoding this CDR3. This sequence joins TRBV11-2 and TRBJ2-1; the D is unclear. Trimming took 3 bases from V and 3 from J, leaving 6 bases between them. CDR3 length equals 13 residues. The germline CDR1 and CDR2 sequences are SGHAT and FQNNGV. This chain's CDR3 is CASSFGNYNEQFF. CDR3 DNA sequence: TGTGCCAGCAGCTTTGGCAACTACAATGAGCAGTTCTTC.

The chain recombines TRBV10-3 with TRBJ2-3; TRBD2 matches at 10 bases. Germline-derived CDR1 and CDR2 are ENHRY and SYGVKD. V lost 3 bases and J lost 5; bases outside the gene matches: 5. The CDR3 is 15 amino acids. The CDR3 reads CAISDARTSGDTQYF. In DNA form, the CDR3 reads TGTGCCATCAGTGATGCGCGGACTAGCGGAGATACGCAGTATTTT.

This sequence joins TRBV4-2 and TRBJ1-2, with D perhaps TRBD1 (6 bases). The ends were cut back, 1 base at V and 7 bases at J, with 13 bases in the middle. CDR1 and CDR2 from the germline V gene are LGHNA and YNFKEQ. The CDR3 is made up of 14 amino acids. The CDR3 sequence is CASSQGRGRVGYTF. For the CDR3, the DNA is TGTGCCAGCAGCCAAGGCAGGGGTCGTGTTGGCTACACCTTC.

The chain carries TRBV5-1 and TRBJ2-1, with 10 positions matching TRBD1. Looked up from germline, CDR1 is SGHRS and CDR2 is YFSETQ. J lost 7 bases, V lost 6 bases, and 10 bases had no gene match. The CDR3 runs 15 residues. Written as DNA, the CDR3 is TGCGCCAGCAACGAAATGGGACAGGGGTCGAATGAGCAGTTCTTC. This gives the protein CASNEMGQGSNEQFF.

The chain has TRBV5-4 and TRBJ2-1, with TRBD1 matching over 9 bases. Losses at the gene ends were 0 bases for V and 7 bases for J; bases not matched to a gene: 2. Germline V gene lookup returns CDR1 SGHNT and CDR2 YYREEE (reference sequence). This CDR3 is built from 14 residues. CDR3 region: CASSLGTGVNEQFF. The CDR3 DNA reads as TGTGCCAGCAGCTTGGGGACAGGGGTTAATGAGCAGTTCTTC.

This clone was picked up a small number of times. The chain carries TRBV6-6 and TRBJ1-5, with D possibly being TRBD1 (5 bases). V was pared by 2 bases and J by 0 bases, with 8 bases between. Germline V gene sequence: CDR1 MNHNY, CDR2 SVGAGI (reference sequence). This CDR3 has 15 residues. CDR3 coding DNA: TGTGCCAGCAGTTACGGGGGGTATAGCAATCAGCCCCAGCATTTT. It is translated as CASSYGGYSNQPQHF.

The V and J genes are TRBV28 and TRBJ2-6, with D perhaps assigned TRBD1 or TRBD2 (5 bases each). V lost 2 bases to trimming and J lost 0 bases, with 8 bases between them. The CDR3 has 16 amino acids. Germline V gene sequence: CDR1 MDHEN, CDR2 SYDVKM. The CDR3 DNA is TGTGCCAGCAGTTTAGGGGACCTCTCTGGGGCCAACGTCCTGACTTTC. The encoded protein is CASSLGDLSGANVLTF.

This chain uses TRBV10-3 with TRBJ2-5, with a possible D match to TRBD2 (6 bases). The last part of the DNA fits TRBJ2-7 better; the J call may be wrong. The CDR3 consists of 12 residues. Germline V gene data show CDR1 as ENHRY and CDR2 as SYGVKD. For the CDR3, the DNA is TGTGCCATCAGTTCGCTAGCGCACGAGCAGTACTTC. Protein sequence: CAISSLAHEQYF.

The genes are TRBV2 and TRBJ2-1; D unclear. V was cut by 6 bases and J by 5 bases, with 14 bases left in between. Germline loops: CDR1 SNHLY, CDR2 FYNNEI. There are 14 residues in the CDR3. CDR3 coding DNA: TGTGCCAGCAGCGCATGGGCGAGCGACAATGAGCAGTTCTTC. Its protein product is CASSAWASDNEQFF.

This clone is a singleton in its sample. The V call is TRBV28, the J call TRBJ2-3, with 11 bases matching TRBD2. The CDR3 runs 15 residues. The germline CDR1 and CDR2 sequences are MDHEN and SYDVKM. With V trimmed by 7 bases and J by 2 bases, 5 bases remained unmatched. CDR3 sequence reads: CASMGSGGVTDTQYF. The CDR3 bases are TGTGCCAGCATGGGTAGCGGGGGGGTCACAGATACGCAGTATTTT.

This CDR3 is CASSYAGNNYEQYF. CDR3 nucleotides: TGTGCCAGCAGTTACGCCGGGAATAACTACGAGCAGTACTTC. The chain joins TRBV6-5 to TRBJ2-7; tentatively, D is TRBD2 (5 bases). Looked up from germline, CDR1 is MNHEY and CDR2 is SVGAGI. CDR3 length: 14 residues. V was cut by 2 bases and J by 3 bases, with 11 bases left in between.

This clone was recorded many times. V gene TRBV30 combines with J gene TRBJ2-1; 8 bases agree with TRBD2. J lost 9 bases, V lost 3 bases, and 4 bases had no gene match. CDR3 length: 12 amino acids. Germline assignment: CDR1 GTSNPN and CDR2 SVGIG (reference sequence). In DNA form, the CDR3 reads TGTGCCTGGAGGCCGACTAGCGTTGAGCAGTTCTTC. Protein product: CAWRPTSVEQFF.

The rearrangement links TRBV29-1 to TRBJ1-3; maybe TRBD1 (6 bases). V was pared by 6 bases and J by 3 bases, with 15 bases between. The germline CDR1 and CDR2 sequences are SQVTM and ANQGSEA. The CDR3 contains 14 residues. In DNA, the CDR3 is TGCAGCGTGAGGTGGGGGGCAAGTGGAAACACCATATATTTT. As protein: CSVRWGASGNTIYF.

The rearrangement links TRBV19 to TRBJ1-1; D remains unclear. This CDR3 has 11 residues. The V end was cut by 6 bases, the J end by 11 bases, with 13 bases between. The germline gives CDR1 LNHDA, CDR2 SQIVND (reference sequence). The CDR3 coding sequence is TGTGCCAGTAGAGACGGTCACCCGGCTTTCTTT. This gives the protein CASRDGHPAFF.

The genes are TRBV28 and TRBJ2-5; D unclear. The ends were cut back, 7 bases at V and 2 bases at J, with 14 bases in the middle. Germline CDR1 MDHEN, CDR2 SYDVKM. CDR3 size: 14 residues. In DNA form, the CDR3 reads TGTGCCAGCAACCCCTGGTCAGAACAAGAGACCCAGTACTTC. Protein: CASNPWSEQETQYF.